This section outlines one T cell receptor beta chain sequence together with its context. The CDR3 sequence is 17 residues long. V dropped 0 bases and J dropped 0; count of bases not matched to a gene: 5. Germline V gene sequence: CDR1 LNHNV, CDR2 YYDKDF (reference sequence). This entry comes from a study of T cell responses to AZD1222 COVID-19 vaccine. Sequencing was performed with immunoSEQ multiplex PCR; in TCRdb, only in-frame clones are kept and a portion is missing. The sample consists of 97,000 or so clones, approximately 81% of them appearing once. The source was peripheral blood, collected on day 0 of AZD1222 vaccination. V and J are TRBV15 and TRBJ1-5; 7 nucleotides agree with TRBD1. The sequence came from an adult in good health. The CDR3 nucleotides are TGTGCCACCAGCAGAGATGTGGCAGGGGGTAGCAATCAGCCCCAGCATTTT. It translates to CATSRDVAGGSNQPQHF.